This entry features one T cell receptor beta chain sequence. The record originates from a study of PD-L1 blockade in urothelial cancer. On the study more broadly: At 3 weeks (second dose) and 6 weeks after starting treatment, blood was analyzed.

Time point of the sample: peripheral blood 6 weeks after treatment start. The repertoire was sequenced with immunoSEQ multiplex PCR; TCRdb's copy has only in-frame clones and lacks some. The table shows about 120,000 clones, with approximately 90% occurring only once. The V segment lost 4 bases and the J segment 5 bases; nucleotides outside the gene matches: 4. The CDR3 is made up of 14 amino acids. Per germline, CDR1 SGHNT and CDR2 YENEEA. This sample comprised PBMCs, obtained around atezolizumab (anti-PD-L1) treatment. This clonotype originated in a man in his sixties with urothelial cancer. The gene calls are TRBV11-3 and TRBJ2-5, with TRBD1 matching 10 bases. In DNA form, the CDR3 reads TGTGCCAGCAGCTCCCGGACAGGGGGGGAGACCCAGTACTTC. Translated: CASSSRTGGETQYF.